A single sample gave rise to the 14 T cell receptor beta chains below, sequenced in a study of CD8+CD57+ T cells in acquired aplastic anemia. Flow cytometry had shown expanded CD8+CD57+ cells in the patients chosen for sequencing. For CDR3 and TCR beta VDJ profiling, genomic DNA was the template used. Using its own MiXCR run on the reads, TCRdb lists one record per CDR3 protein. The table includes roughly 290,000 distinct CDR3 sequences, roughly 59% detected once. Sequences were obtained from sorted CD4+, CD8+, or CD8+CD57+ T cells (not recorded which) from PBMCs. Source of these receptors: a human donor with aplastic anemia.

The chain couples TRBV12-3 or TRBV12-4 to TRBJ2-7, with 8 positions matching TRBD1. This CDR3 spans 14 amino acids. The CDR3 spells CASGLGQVIYEQYF. The CDR3 nucleotides are TGTGCTAGTGGTTTGGGACAGGTTATCTACGAGCAGTACTTC.

The chain recombines TRBV6-6 with TRBJ1-1; the D is unclear. Trimming left V 8 bases short and J 5 bases short, with 12 bases between. From germline, CDR1 is MNHNY and CDR2 SVGAGI (reference sequence). This CDR3 is 12 amino acids long. The CDR3 nucleotides are TGTGCCAGCGCTAAATCGGGTACTGAAGCTTTCTTT. Protein sequence: CASAKSGTEAFF.

This clonotype was detected many times. The rearrangement uses TRBV14 and TRBJ2-3; D remains unclear. The V gene lost 4 bases and the J gene lost 7 bases, with 9 bases spanning the gap. The CDR3 sequence is 12 residues long. CDR1 is SGHDN, CDR2 FVKESK, per germline. In DNA, the CDR3 is TGTGCCAGCAGCCCTGATCCAAATACGCAGTATTTT. Its translation is CASSPDPNTQYF.

The genes are TRBV7-6 and TRBJ2-7; 10 bases are a match to TRBD2. From germline, CDR1 is SGHVS and CDR2 FNYEAQ. J gave up 0 bases and V 4 bases, and 3 bases lay outside the gene matches. The CDR3 sequence is 15 residues long. The CDR3 is CASSSTSGHSYEQYF. The CDR3 nucleotides read TGTGCCAGCAGCTCGACTAGCGGGCACTCCTACGAGCAGTACTTC.

The genes are TRBV7-3 and TRBJ2-5; TRBD2 might be the D (6 bases). Trimming shortened V by 6 bases and J by 3 bases, and 23 bases separated the two germline ends. This CDR3 is built from 17 residues. Germline V gene data show CDR1 as SGHTA and CDR2 as FQGTGA. The CDR3 reads CASSRSLALWGKETQYF. The CDR3 nucleotides read TGTGCCAGCAGTAGATCACTAGCCTTATGGGGAAAAGAGACCCAGTACTTC.

Only one count was recorded for this clonotype. The rearrangement joins TRBV7-3 to TRBJ2-6; 12 nucleotides line up with TRBD1. The CDR3 length is 17 residues. The V gene's germline CDR1 is SGHTA and CDR2 FQGTGA. V gave up 5 bases and J gave up 9 bases; unmatched junction bases: 11. CDR3 bases: TGTGCCAGCAGCGGCGCGGGACAGGGGGCCCGGGGCAACGTCCTGACTTTC. Translating gives CASSGAGQGARGNVLTF.

The rearrangement uses TRBV2 and TRBJ2-5; maybe TRBD1 (5 bases). The CDR3 is 12 residues long. The ends were cut back, 7 bases at V and 7 bases at J, with 13 bases in the middle. Germline V gene lookup returns CDR1 SNHLY and CDR2 FYNNEI. The CDR3 is CASMISQGTQYF. CDR3 DNA: TGTGCCAGCATGATTAGCCAGGGGACCCAGTACTTC.

The rearrangement uses TRBV10-2 and TRBJ2-1; D gene unclear. Germline-derived CDR1 and CDR2 are WSHSY and SAAADI. The germline V and J ends were trimmed by 8 bases and 6 bases, with 8 bases remaining between them. The CDR3 spans 11 residues. CDR3: CASGYSNEQFF. The DNA of the CDR3 is TGCGCCAGCGGATACTCCAATGAGCAGTTCTTC.

This clonotype was seen repeatedly, ten times or more. The chain combines TRBV6-5 with TRBJ2-7; D is unresolved. The V end was cut by 4 bases, the J end by 0 bases, with 13 bases between. The CDR3 runs 15 residues. The germline V gene encodes CDR1 MNHEY and CDR2 SVGAGI. CDR3 region: CASSSIKTGSYEQYF. In nucleotides, the CDR3 is TGTGCCAGCAGTTCCATAAAGACTGGCTCCTACGAGCAGTACTTC.

This chain links TRBV29-1 with TRBJ2-7, with 8 bases identical to TRBD1. J was trimmed by 2 bases and V by 6 bases; bases with no gene match: 9. The CDR3 loop spans 14 amino acids. Germline V lookup: CDR1 SQVTM, CDR2 ANQGSEA. Here the CDR3 reads CSVDPGQAAYEQYF. The CDR3 DNA reads as TGCAGCGTCGACCCGGGACAGGCCGCCTACGAGCAGTACTTC.

The chain couples TRBV19 to TRBJ1-1; D not resolved. CDR3 size: 14 residues. The germline V gene encodes CDR1 LNHDA and CDR2 SQIVND (reference sequence). The germline V and J ends were trimmed by 7 bases and 4 bases, with 16 bases remaining between them. The CDR3 loop reads CASIRTGSFTEAFF. For the CDR3, the DNA is TGTGCCAGTATCCGGACTGGAAGTTTCACTGAAGCTTTCTTT.

This clonotype was seen more than once but under ten times. The chain joins TRBV20-1 to TRBJ1-1, with D hard to call. The germline V gene encodes CDR1 DFQATT and CDR2 SNEGSKA (reference sequence). The CDR3 length is 13 residues. V lost 3 bases and J lost 8, with 16 bases in between. CDR3 DNA sequence: TGCAGTGCTAGGGAGGCAGGCGTGTACGAAGCTTTCTTT. It encodes CSAREAGVYEAFF.

The CDR3 here is CAISEGETDTQYF. The CDR3 bases are TGTGCCATCAGTGAGGGGGAAACAGATACGCAGTATTTT. The V and J genes are TRBV10-3 and TRBJ2-3, with no clear D. CDR1 ENHRY and CDR2 SYGVKD come from the germline V gene. Trimming cost V 2 bases and J 3 bases, with 6 bases left between them. The CDR3 is made up of 13 amino acids.

The chain carries TRBV20-1 and TRBJ1-5; D ambiguous. The germline V and J ends were trimmed by 5 bases and 0 bases, with 11 bases remaining between them. This CDR3 is 14 amino acids long. Per germline, CDR1 DFQATT and CDR2 SNEGSKA (reference sequence). Here the CDR3 reads CSAGGINSNQPQHF. The CDR3 DNA sequence: TGCAGTGCTGGAGGCATTAATAGCAATCAGCCCCAGCATTTT.